The present T cell receptor (beta chain) was sequenced within a study of OX40 agonist ivuxolimab in advanced cancers. About the study: Earlier treatment with anti-PD-1, anti-PD-L1 or anti-CTLA-4 was permitted, and over 35% had received some. Study results and caveats: The antigens recognized by the expanded peripheral T cells, that is their antigen specificity, were not determined. Low normalized T-cell clonal expansion also characterized some of the nonresponders.

Germline loops: CDR1 MNHNS, CDR2 SASEGT. The CDR3 runs 13 residues. The V and J ends lost 2 bases and 14 bases respectively, with 13 bases between them. The protocol was immunoSEQ multiplex PCR, while the TCRdb copy is restricted to in-frame clones and leaves out a portion. The profile covers tens of thousands of clones, with roughly nine tenths appearing a single time and over 1.2% taken by the ten largest. In the case of this clone: Its antigen is unidentified.

The TCR sequence derives from an adult with an advanced solid tumor such as melanoma, head and neck, liver or kidney cancer. The rearrangement uses TRBV6-1 and TRBJ1-6; D remains ambiguous. The sample was CD4+ or CD8+ T cells sorted from blood, taken in a trial of the OX40 agonist ivuxolimab. CDR3 region: CASSESRPASLHF. The CDR3 nucleotides read TGTGCCAGCAGTGAATCCCGCCCCGCATCCCTCCACTTT.